This TCR beta chain was captured by sequencing in a study of T cell responses to AZD1222 COVID-19 vaccine. The V end lost 0 bases, the J end lost 2 bases, and 6 bases lay between the germline ends. Germline CDR1 is KGHSH and CDR2 is LQKENI. The CDR3 has 14 amino acids. Profiled with immunoSEQ multiplex PCR; TCRdb holds only in-frame clones, not every one. There are some 130,000 clones in the sample; about 90% occur only once, and around 3.3% lies in the top ten. The TCR was taken from an adult who received the AZD1222 COVID-19 vaccine. The rearrangement links TRBV18 to TRBJ2-3; no reliable D call. The sample here was peripheral blood, taken 28 days after the second AZD1222 dose. The CDR3 DNA reads TGTGCCAGCTCACCACCCCAACCCACAGATACGCAGTATTTT. It yields the protein CASSPPQPTDTQYF.